The sequence of this TCR beta chain was determined in a study of type 1 and type 2 diabetes patients. Germline values: CDR1 LNHDA, CDR2 SQIVND (reference sequence). With V trimmed by 8 bases and J by 6 bases, 14 bases remained unmatched. CDR3 length: 15 residues. Genomic DNA was the PCR template. A primer set of 30 forward and 13 reverse primers amplified the CDR3. Each CDR3 protein gets one entry after TCRdb re-called the multiplex PCR reads with MiXCR. The repertoire includes under 300,000 distinct CDR3 sequences, around 47% of them detected once, and roughly an eighth sits in the top ten. The chain combines TRBV19 with TRBJ2-3; 7 bases match TRBD2. Sequenced sample: peripheral blood mononuclear cells (PBMCs). This TCR derives from a man aged 18 to 29 with type 2 diabetes. In DNA form, the CDR3 reads TGTGCCAGTTCCGTACTAGCGAATCCTCACGATACGCAGTATTTT. This sequence encodes CASSVLANPHDTQYF.